The present entry profiles one T cell receptor (beta chain) with its context. Germline-derived CDR1 and CDR2 are MNHNY and SVGAGI (reference sequence). V was shortened by 4 bases and J by 10 bases, with 10 bases between the two germline ends. The CDR3 contains 12 residues. Profiled with immunoSEQ multiplex PCR; TCRdb holds only in-frame clones, not every one. The data hold over a million clones, with roughly 80% observed a single time. The sample is drawn from a study of shared clonotypes between healthy human individuals. This TCR was recovered from a young man in good health. This chain links TRBV6-6 with TRBJ2-2, with D possibly TRBD2 on 7 matching bases. The sequenced sample was memory CD4+ T cells sorted from blood. Subset noted: CD45RA-negative fraction. CDR3 amino acids: CASSLGGAELFF. As DNA, the CDR3 is TGTGCCAGCAGTTTAGGGGGGGCGGAGCTGTTTTTT.